The sequence of this T cell receptor (beta chain) was determined in a study of T-cell memory formation after mild COVID-19. Findings and caveats of the study: Balance between CD4 and CD8 was seen in clones contracting day 15 to 85, and a CD4+ lean was seen in later expanders. Researchers could not confirm that second-wave clones peaking on day 37 targeted SARS-CoV-2. Most CD4+ clones that shrank were in CM and EM, while CD8+ ones turned up in EMRA.

TCRdb re-derived calls from the 5' RACE reads in MiXCR, one entry per CDR3 protein. Here the sample spans 450,000 or so distinct CDR3 sequences, around 19% being singletons. Concerning this clonotype itself: Its antigen is not known.

The receptor comes from an adult woman who had mild COVID-19 (a few samples of this study predate the infection). Cell type and time point are not known. Sequencing was performed on PBMCs or a T cell subset sorted from them (not recorded which).

The CDR3 DNA follows: TGTGCCAGCAGTTGGGACACGCTTAGGCTTTCACCCCTCCACTTT. Protein product: CASSWDTLRLSPLHF. The chain has TRBV27 and TRBJ1-6, with D maybe TRBD1 (6 bases). The CDR3 is 15 amino acids. V lost 4 bases to trimming and J lost 9 bases, with 16 bases between them. From germline, CDR1 is MNHEY and CDR2 SMNVEV (reference sequence).